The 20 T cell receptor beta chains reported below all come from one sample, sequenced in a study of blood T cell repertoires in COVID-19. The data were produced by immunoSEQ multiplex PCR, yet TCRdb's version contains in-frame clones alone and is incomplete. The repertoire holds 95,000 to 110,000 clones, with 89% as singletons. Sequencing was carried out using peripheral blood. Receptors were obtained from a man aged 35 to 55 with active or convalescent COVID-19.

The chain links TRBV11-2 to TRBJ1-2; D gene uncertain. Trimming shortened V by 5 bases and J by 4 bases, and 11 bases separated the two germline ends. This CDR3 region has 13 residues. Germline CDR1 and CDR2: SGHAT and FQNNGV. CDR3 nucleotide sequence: TGTGCCAGCAGCCCCAACCCTACCTATGGCTACACCTTC. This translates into CASSPNPTYGYTF.

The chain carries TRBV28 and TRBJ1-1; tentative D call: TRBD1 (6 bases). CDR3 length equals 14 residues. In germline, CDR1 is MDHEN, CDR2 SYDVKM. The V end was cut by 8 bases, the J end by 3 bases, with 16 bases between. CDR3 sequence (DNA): TGTGCCAGCCTAGGGGGGGCCCAGGACACTGAAGCTTTCTTT. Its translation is CASLGGAQDTEAFF. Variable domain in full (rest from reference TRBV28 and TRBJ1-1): DVKVTQSSRYLVKRTGEKVFLECVQDMDHENMFWYRQDPGLGLRLIYFSYDVKMKEKGDIPEGYSVSREKKERFSLILESASTNQTSMYLCASLGGAQDTEAFFGQGTRLTVV.

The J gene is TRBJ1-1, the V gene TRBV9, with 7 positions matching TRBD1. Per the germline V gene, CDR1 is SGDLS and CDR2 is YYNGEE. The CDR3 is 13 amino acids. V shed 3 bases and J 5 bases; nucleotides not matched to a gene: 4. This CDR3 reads CASSGGTATEAFF. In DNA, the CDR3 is TGTGCCAGCAGCGGAGGGACAGCTACTGAAGCTTTCTTT.

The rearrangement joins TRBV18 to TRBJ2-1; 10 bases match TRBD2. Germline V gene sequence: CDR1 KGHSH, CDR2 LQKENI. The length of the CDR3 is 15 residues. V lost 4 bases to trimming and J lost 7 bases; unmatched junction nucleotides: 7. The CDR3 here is CASSLGTSVSNEQFF. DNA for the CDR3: TGTGCCAGCTCACTCGGGACTAGCGTTTCTAATGAGCAGTTCTTC.

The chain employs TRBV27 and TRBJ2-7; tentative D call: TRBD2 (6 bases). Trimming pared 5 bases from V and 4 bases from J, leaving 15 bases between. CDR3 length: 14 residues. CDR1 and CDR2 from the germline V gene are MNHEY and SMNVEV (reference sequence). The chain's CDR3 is CASSEDGTYYEQYF. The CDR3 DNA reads TGTGCCAGCAGTGAAGACGGGACTTATTACGAGCAGTACTTC.

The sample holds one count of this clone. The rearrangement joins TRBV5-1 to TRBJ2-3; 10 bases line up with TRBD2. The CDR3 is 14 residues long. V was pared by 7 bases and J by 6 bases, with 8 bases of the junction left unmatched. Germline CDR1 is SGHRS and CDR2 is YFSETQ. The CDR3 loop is CASWLAGDGDTQYF. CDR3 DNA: TGCGCCAGCTGGCTAGCGGGAGATGGGGATACGCAGTATTTT.

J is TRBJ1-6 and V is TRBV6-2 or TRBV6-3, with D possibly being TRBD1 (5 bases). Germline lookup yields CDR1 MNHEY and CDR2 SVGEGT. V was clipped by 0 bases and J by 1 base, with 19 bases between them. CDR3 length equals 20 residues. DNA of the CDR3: TGTGCCAGCAGTTACTCAGCAGGACTTCGGGGGAGATCCTATAATTCACCCCTCCACTTT. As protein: CASSYSAGLRGRSYNSPLHF.

The CDR3, as DNA: TGCGCCAGCAGCTTCCCAATTACAGGGGAAGTGCGATACGAGCAGTACTTC. Its protein product is CASSFPITGEVRYEQYF. This chain connects TRBV5-1 to TRBJ2-7; 7 bases are shared with TRBD1. J gave up 4 bases and V 2 bases, and 15 bases lay outside the gene matches. CDR3 length: 17 residues. CDR1 SGHRS and CDR2 YFSETQ come from the germline V gene.

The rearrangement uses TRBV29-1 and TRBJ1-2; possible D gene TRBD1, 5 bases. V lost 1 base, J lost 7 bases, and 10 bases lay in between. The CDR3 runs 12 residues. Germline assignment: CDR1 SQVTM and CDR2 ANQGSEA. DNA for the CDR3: TGCAGCGTTGAAGCAGGGTTGGGTGGCTACACCTTC. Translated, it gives CSVEAGLGGYTF.

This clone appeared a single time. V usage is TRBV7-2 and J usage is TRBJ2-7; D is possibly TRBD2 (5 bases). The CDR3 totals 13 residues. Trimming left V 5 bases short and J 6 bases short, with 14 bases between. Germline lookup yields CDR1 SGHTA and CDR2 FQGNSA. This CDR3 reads CASSQGRGLEQYF. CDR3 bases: TGTGCCAGCAGCCAAGGGAGAGGGCTCGAGCAGTACTTC.

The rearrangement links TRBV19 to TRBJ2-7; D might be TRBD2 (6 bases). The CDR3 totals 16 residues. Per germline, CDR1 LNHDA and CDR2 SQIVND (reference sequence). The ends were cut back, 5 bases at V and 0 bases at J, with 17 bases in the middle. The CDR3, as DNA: TGTGCCAGTAGTGAAAGACTAGAAACCAACTCCTACGAGCAGTACTTC. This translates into CASSERLETNSYEQYF. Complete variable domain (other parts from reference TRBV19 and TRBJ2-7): DGGITQSPKYLFRKEGQNVTLSCEQNLNHDAMYWYRQDPGQGLRLIYYSQIVNDFQKGDIAEGYSVSREKKESFPLTVTSAQKNPTAFYLCASSERLETNSYEQYFGPGTRLTVT.

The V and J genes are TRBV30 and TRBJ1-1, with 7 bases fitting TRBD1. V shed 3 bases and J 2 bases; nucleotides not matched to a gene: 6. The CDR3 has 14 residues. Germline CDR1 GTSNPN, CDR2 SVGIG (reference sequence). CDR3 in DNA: TGTGCCTGGAGCGCGGGACAGACTAACACTGAAGCTTTCTTT. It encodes CAWSAGQTNTEAFF.

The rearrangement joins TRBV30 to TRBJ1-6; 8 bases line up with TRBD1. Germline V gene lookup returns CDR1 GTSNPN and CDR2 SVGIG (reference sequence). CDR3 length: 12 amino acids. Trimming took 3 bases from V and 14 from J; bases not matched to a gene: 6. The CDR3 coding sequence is TGTGCCTGGAGCGAACAGGGGGGATCCCTCCACTTT. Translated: CAWSEQGGSLHF.

The CDR3 bases are TGTGCCAGCAGTATCGGGGGGATAGGCTACACCTTC. The encoded protein is CASSIGGIGYTF. The V and J genes are TRBV27 and TRBJ1-2; perhaps TRBD1 as D (5 bases). The V gene lost 5 bases and the J gene lost 8 bases, with 12 bases spanning the gap. CDR3 length: 12 amino acids. The germline CDR1 and CDR2 sequences are MNHEY and SMNVEV (reference sequence).

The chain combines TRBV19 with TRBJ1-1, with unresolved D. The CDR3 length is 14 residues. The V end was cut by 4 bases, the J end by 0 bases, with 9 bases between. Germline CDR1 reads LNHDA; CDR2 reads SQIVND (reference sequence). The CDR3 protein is CASSKPGVNTEAFF. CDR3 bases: TGTGCCAGTAGTAAGCCCGGGGTGAACACTGAAGCTTTCTTT.

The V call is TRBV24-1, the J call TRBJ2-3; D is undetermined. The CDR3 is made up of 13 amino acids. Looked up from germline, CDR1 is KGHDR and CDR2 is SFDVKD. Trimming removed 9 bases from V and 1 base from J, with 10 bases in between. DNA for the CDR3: TGTGCCACCGGAGCCTTGGGCACAGATACGCAGTATTTT. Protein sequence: CATGALGTDTQYF.

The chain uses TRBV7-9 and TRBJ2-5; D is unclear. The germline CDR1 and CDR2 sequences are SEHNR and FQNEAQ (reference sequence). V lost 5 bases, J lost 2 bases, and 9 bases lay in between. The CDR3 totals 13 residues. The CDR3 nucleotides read TGTGCCAGCAGCCTCGAGGAACAAGAGACCCAGTACTTC. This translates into CASSLEEQETQYF.

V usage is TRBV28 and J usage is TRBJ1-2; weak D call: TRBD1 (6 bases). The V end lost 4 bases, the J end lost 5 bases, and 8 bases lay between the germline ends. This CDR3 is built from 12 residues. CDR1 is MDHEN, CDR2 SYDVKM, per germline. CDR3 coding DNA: TGTGCCAGCAGTTCTGGACAGTATGGCTACACCTTC. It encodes CASSSGQYGYTF.

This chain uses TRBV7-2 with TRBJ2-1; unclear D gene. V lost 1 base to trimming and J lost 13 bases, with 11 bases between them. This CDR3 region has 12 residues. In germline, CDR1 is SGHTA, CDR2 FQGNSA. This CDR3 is CASSLGAQTQFF. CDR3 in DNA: TGTGCCAGCAGCTTAGGGGCCCAAACTCAGTTCTTC.

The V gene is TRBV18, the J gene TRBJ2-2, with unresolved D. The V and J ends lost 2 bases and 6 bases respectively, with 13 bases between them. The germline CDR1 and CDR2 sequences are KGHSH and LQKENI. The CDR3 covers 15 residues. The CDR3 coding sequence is TGTGCCAGCTCACCAATAGACAACTGGGCCGGGGAGCTGTTTTTT. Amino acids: CASSPIDNWAGELFF.